This T cell receptor (beta chain) appears in the sequencing data of a study of STAT3 mutations in large granular lymphocyte leukemia. Notes on the study in general: Every T-cell large granular lymphocyte leukemia patient had at least one immunodominant TCR beta clonotype.

To note about this clone: Its cognate antigen is unknown.

V was pared by 4 bases and J by 9 bases, with 10 bases of the junction left unmatched. This CDR3 contains 15 residues. Germline V CDR1 and CDR2: SGHTA, FQGNSA. Generated by immunoSEQ multiplex PCR, the TCRdb table keeps only in-frame clones and is missing some. This table holds approximately 15,000 clones, around nine tenths found once. The sequenced sample consisted of peripheral blood mononuclear cells. The chain recombines TRBV7-2 with TRBJ2-3, with 10 bases aligning to TRBD2. The sequence derives from a man aged 35 to 55 with T-cell large granular lymphocyte leukemia. Some clones in this sample may be carry-over from other donors' samples. CDR3 DNA: TGTGCCAGCAGCTCCGGAGAACAGACTAGCGGGACGCAGTATTTT. This codes for CASSSGEQTSGTQYF.